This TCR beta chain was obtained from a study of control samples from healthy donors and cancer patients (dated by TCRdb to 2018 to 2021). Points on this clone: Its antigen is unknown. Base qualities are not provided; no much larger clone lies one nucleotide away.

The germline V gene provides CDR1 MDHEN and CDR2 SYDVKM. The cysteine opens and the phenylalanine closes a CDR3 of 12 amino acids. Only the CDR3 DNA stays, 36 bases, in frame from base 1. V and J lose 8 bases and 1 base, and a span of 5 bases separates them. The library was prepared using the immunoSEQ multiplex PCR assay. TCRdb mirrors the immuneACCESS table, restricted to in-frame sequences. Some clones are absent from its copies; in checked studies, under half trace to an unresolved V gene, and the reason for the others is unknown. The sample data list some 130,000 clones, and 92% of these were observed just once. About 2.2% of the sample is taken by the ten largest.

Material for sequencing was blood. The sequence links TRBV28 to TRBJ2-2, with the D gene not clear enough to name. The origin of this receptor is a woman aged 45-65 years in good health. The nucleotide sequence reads TGTGCCAGCGGCGGGAACACCGGGGAGCTGTTTTTT. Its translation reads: CASGGNTGELFF.